This record concerns one T cell receptor beta chain sequence. Its antigen is as yet unknown. The entry originates in a study of cytomegalovirus exposure and HLA in healthy donors. About the study: In a previous analysis, 120 million or so unique TCR beta sequences were found from 150 million to 200 million T cells. Study-level findings and limits: A highly shared variant cluster was judged a likely technical artifact. Because they were indistinguishable, some V segments, including TRBV6-2 and TRBV6-3, were excluded. In a later analysis, at a false discovery rate of 0.05, 15,000 to 20,000 TCR beta sequences were associated with HLA alleles.

In the PCR, 60 Vbeta and 13 Jbeta primers were used. The data were produced by immunoSEQ multiplex PCR, yet TCRdb's version contains in-frame clones alone and is incomplete. In the table there are about 98,000 clones, 65% to 80% of which are singletons. Germline loops: CDR1 MDHEN, CDR2 SYDVKM. Trimming at V came to 6 bases and at J to 3 bases, leaving 12 bases not matched to a gene. This CDR3 contains 16 residues. This chain uses TRBV28 with TRBJ2-5; 8 nucleotides align to TRBD1. The source is a man aged 55-75 years in good health and CMV-seropositive. Sequenced sample: PBMCs. The CDR3 sequence is CASSPAGTGEKETQYF. The CDR3 bases are TGTGCCAGCAGCCCTGCCGGGACAGGTGAAAAAGAGACCCAGTACTTC. The full variable domain, completed using reference TRBV28 and TRBJ2-5, is DVKVTQSSRYLVKRTGEKVFLECVQDMDHENMFWYRQDPGLGLRLIYFSYDVKMKEKGDIPEGYSVSREKKERFSLILESASTNQTSMYLCASSPAGTGEKETQYFGPGTRLLVL.